This TCR beta chain was documented in a study of blood T cell repertoires in COVID-19. Overall study: The analysed material was cDNA or gDNA that came from T cells, B-cell-depleted T cells, or PBMCs.

Participants reported their clinical history, and cohort assignment relied on those reports. Sequencing was performed with immunoSEQ multiplex PCR; in TCRdb, only in-frame clones are kept and a portion is missing. The sample contains roughly 500,000 clones, roughly nine tenths of which appear only once. The TCR originated in a woman aged 60-70 years who had recovered from COVID-19. The source material was PBMCs or T cells enriched from blood (not recorded which).

The CDR3 sequence is CASSLKGASNQPQHF. CDR3 in DNA: TGTGCCAGCAGCTTAAAGGGGGCGAGTAATCAGCCCCAGCATTTT. This chain connects TRBV7-2 to TRBJ1-5; 7 bases map to TRBD1. Looked up from germline, CDR1 is SGHTA and CDR2 is FQGNSA. This CDR3 is built from 15 residues. Germline trimming cut 2 bases from V and 4 bases from J; bases unmatched to any gene: 5.